Described below is a single TCR beta chain sequence and its context. The primer mix had 60 Vbeta and 13 Jbeta primers. Measured with immunoSEQ multiplex PCR; TCRdb has only the in-frame clones, and not every one. The sample consists of around 190,000 clones, 65% to 90% of them appearing once. The data derive from a study of cytomegalovirus exposure and HLA in healthy donors. Germline-derived CDR1 and CDR2 are WNHNN and SYGVQD (reference sequence). The length of the CDR3 is 11 residues. V lost 6 bases to trimming and J lost 3 bases, with 6 bases between them. The TCR was taken from a woman between 45 and 65 years old in good health and CMV-seronegative. This rearrangement joins TRBV10-1 to TRBJ2-7, with D hard to call. Sequencing was performed on PBMCs. The CDR3 DNA sequence: TGCGCCAGCAGCCGAGACTACGAGCAGTACTTC. As protein: CASSRDYEQYF.